This TCR beta chain was identified in a study of CXCR3-negative and CXCR3-positive naive CD8 T cells. Study-wide results and caveats: Both naive subsets showed comparably high diversity, and memory CD8+ cells showed much lower diversity.

Worth noting for this clonotype: What it binds is not known.

The CDR3 contains 15 residues. Germline CDR1 reads SGHRS; CDR2 reads YFSETQ. 5' RACE that incorporated UMI labels was used to prepare the TRB cDNA libraries. Each CDR3 protein gets one entry in TCRdb, which reprocessed the 5' RACE reads and gives no DNA. The repertoire table contains 50,000 to 65,000 distinct CDR3 sequences. Within the CD8+ T cell compartment, naive cells were CD45RO-CCR7+CD27+CD95-. Material for sequencing was naive CXCR3- CD8+ T cells from blood. Subset defined: CD45RO-CCR7+CD27+CD95- naive CD8+ T cells lacking CXCR3 (TNR3-). This receptor was obtained from a human donor in good health. Some clones in this sample may be carry-over from other donors' samples. The chain joins TRBV5-1 to TRBJ2-1; with no DNA, the TCRdb D assignment of TRBD1 cannot be verified. The CDR3 sequence is CASSLNPGTYNEQFF.